Listed below are T cell receptor beta chains from one sample, sequenced in a study of shared clonotypes between healthy human individuals. Clones were sequenced by immunoSEQ multiplex PCR, and TCRdb holds only the in-frame ones, with some missing. Of about 500,000 clones listed, more than 70% are singletons. The specimen sequenced was PBMCs. The receptors were sampled from a woman aged 40 to 50 in good health. Some clones in this sample may be carry-over from other donors' samples. The CDR3 runs from the conserved cysteine through the conserved F or W. Each record gives: CDR3 DNA, CDR3 protein, D gene, J gene, clone size, V gene. A D gene is named only where the DNA matches it firmly. Not all rows give a size; the values are once, few, many and, for expanded clones, a class.

TGCGCCAGCAGCTTGACAGGAGCTCGAACCTACGAGCAGTACTTC | CASSLTGARTYEQYF | . | TRBJ2-7 | . | TRBV5-1
TGTGCCAGCAGCCCCCAAGGCCCGACTAGCGGGAGGGTGAGGGAGCAGTACTTC | CASSPQGPTSGRVREQYF | TRBD2 | TRBJ2-7 | . | TRBV7-3
TGTGCCAGCAGTCCGGGCGACAGGAACGAGCAGTACTTC | CASSPGDRNEQYF | . | TRBJ2-7 | . | TRBV6-5
TGCGCCAGCAGCCACACGCGGACAGGGGCCTACGAGCAGTACTTC | CASSHTRTGAYEQYF | TRBD1 | TRBJ2-7 | . | TRBV4-3
TGTGCCAGTTCAACCTCAACTAATGAAAAACTGTTTTTT | CASSTSTNEKLFF | . | TRBJ1-4 | . | TRBV18
TGCGCCAGCAGGGCCACAGGGCCCCCGGTGCAGTTCTTC | CASRATGPPVQFF | . | TRBJ2-1 | . | TRBV5-1
TGTGCCAGCAGTGCTGACGGGTACTACGAGCAGTACTTC | CASSADGYYEQYF | . | TRBJ2-7 | . | TRBV2
TGTGCCAGCAGCTTACAGGACGGACATCATCAGCCCCAGCATTTT | CASSLQDGHHQPQHF | . | TRBJ1-5 | . | TRBV7-2
TGTGCCAGCAGCGACACATCTCAGGGTAACATTCAGTACTTC | CASSDTSQGNIQYF | . | TRBJ2-4 | . | TRBV7-2
TGTGCCAGTAGTACCGGATCCTACGAGCAGTACTTC | CASSTGSYEQYF | . | TRBJ2-7 | . | TRBV19
TGTGCCAGCAGCCCGCCCTATCAGGGTACGGAGCAGTTCTTC | CASSPPYQGTEQFF | . | TRBJ2-1 | . | TRBV5-6
TGTGCCAGCAGTTCCCCCCGGGACTTATCCTACGAGCAGTACTTC | CASSSPRDLSYEQYF | . | TRBJ2-7 | . | TRBV28
TGTGCCAGCAGCTTACCAAATCAAGAGACCCAGTACTTC | CASSLPNQETQYF | . | TRBJ2-5 | few | TRBV7-2
TGTGCCAGCAGCCCGTATCTTTACGAGCAGTACTTC | CASSPYLYEQYF | . | TRBJ2-7 | . | TRBV11-3
TGTGCCAGCAGCGTAGAGGGTGGTGGGGAGACCCAGTACTTC | CASSVEGGGETQYF | . | TRBJ2-5 | . | TRBV9
TGTGCCAGCAGCCGACTAAACGGGGAGCTGTTTTTT | CASSRLNGELFF | . | TRBJ2-2 | . | TRBV9
TGTGCCAGCAGCTTGGCAGGGGGTAACACTGAAGCTTTCTTT | CASSLAGGNTEAFF | TRBD1 | TRBJ1-1 | . | TRBV7-3
TGTGCCAGCAGCAAGACAGGACGGAGGGACACCGGGGAGCTGTTTTTT | CASSKTGRRDTGELFF | . | TRBJ2-2 | once | TRBV21-1
TGTGCCAGCAGCTTAGGGCCGGGAAATCACTACGAGCAGTACTTC | CASSLGPGNHYEQYF | . | TRBJ2-7 | . | TRBV7-2
TGTGCCACCTCCTGGAACACTGAAGCTTTCTTT | CATSWNTEAFF | . | TRBJ1-1 | few | TRBV27
TGTGCCAGCGAACCCGGGACAGGCTACAACACTGAAGCTTTCTTT | CASEPGTGYNTEAFF | TRBD1 | TRBJ1-1 | . | TRBV18
TGCGCCAGCAGCCGCCAGGGGGACGGGTATGGCTACACCTTC | CASSRQGDGYGYTF | TRBD1 | TRBJ1-2 | . | TRBV5-1
TGTGCCAGCAGCCTCATTAGCGGGCCCTACAATGAGCAGTTCTTC | CASSLISGPYNEQFF | TRBD2 | TRBJ2-1 | . | TRBV4-2
TGTGCCTGGAGGAGGACAGGGCTTGGGGAGCCCCAGCATTTT | CAWRRTGLGEPQHF | TRBD1 | TRBJ1-5 | . | TRBV30
TGTGCCAGCAGCCCTGAGCGGGAAAGGGGCGAGCAGTACTTC | CASSPERERGEQYF | TRBD2 | TRBJ2-7 | many | TRBV5-4
TGTGCCAGCAGTGAGGGGACTAGCGGGAGCTACGAGCAGTACTTC | CASSEGTSGSYEQYF | TRBD2 | TRBJ2-7 | few | TRBV6-1
TGTGCCAGCAGTTTATACAGGGGGCAAGATACGCAGTATTTT | CASSLYRGQDTQYF | TRBD1 | TRBJ2-3 | . | TRBV27
TGCAGCGTTACCCCCGGGGGCGCAGATACGCAGTATTTT | CSVTPGGADTQYF | . | TRBJ2-3 | once | TRBV29-1
TGTGCCAGCACCGGGGGGGGGCGTCCGGAGACCCAGTACTTC | CASTGGGRPETQYF | TRBD2 | TRBJ2-5 | once | TRBV28